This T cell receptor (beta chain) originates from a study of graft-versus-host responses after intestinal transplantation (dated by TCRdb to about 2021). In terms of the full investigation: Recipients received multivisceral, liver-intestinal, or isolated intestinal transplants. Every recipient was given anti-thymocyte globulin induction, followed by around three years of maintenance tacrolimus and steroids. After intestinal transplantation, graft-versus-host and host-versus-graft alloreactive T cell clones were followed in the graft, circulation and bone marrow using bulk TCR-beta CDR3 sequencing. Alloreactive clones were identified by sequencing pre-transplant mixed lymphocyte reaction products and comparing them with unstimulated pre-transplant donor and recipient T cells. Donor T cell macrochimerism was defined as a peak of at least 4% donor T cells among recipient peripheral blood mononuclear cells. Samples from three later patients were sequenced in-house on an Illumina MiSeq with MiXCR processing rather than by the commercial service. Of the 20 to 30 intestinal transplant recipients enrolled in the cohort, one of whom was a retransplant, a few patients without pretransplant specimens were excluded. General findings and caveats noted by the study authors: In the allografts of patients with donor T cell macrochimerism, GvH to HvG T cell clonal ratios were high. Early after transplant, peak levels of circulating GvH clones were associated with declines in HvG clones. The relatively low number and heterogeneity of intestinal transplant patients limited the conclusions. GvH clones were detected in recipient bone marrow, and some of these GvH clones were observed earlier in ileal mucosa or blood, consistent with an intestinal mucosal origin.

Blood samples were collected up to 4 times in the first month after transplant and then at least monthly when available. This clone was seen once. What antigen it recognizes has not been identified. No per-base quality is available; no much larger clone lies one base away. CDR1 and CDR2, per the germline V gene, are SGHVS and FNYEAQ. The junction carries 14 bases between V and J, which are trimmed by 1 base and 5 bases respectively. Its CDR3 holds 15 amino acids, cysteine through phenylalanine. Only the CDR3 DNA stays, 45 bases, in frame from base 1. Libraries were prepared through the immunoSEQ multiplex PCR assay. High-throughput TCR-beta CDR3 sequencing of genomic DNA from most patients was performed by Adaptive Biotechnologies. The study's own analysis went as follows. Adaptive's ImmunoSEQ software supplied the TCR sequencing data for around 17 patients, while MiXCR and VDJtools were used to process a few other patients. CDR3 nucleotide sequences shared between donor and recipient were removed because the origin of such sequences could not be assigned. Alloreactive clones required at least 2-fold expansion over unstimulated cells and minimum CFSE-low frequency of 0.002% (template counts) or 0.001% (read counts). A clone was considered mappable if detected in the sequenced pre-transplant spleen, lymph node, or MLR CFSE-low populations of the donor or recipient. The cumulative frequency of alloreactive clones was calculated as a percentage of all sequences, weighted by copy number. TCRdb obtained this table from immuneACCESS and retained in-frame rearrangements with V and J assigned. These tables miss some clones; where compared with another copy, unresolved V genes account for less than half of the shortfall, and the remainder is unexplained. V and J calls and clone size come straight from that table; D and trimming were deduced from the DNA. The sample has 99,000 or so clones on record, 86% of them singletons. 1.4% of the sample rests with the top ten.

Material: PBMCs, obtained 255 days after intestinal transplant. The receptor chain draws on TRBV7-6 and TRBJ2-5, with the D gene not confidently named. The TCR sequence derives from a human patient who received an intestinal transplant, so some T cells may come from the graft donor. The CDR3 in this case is CASSLGEALGETQYF. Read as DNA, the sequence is TGTGCCAGCAGCTTAGGGGAAGCCCTCGGGGAGACCCAGTACTTC.